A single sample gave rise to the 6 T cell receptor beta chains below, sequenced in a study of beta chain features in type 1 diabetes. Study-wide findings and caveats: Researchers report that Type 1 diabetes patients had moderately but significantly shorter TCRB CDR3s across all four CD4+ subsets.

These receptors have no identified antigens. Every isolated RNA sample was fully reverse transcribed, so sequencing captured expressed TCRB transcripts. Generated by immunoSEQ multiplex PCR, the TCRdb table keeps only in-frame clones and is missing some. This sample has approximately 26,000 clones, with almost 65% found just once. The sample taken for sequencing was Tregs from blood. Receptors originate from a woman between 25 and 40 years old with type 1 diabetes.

The DNA of the CDR3 is TGTGCCAGCAGCTCACCCGTGGACTTCAGCTCCTACAATGAGCAGTTCTTC. Translating it yields CASSSPVDFSSYNEQFF. V and J are TRBV7-9 and TRBJ2-1, with D tentatively TRBD2 (5 bases). V was clipped by 4 bases and J by 0 bases, with 16 bases between them. Germline V gene lookup returns CDR1 SEHNR and CDR2 FQNEAQ (reference sequence). There are 17 residues in the CDR3.

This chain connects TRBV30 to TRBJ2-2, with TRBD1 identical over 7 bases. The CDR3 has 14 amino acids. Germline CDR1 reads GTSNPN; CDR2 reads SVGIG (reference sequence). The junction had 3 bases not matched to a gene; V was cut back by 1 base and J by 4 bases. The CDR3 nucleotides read TGTGCCTGGAGTGGAGGGGGCGGCACCGGGGAGCTGTTTTTT. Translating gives CAWSGGGGTGELFF.

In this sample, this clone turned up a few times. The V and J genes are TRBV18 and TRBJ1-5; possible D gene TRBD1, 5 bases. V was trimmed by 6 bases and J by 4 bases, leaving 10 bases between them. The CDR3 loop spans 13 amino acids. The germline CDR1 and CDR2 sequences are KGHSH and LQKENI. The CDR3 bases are TGTGCCAGCTCCCCGGGGGGGAATCAGCCCCAGCATTTT. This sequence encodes CASSPGGNQPQHF.

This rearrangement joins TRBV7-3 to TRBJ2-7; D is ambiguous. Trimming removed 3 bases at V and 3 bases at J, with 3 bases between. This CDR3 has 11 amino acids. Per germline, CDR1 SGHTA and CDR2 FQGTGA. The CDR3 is CASSFYYEQYF. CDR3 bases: TGTGCCAGCAGCTTTTACTACGAGCAGTACTTC.

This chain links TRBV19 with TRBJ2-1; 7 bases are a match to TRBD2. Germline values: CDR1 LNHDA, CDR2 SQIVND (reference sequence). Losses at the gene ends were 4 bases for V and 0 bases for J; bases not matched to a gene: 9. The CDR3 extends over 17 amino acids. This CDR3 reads CASSTRDYSFSYNEQFF. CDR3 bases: TGTGCCAGTAGTACCAGGGACTACTCCTTCTCCTACAATGAGCAGTTCTTC.

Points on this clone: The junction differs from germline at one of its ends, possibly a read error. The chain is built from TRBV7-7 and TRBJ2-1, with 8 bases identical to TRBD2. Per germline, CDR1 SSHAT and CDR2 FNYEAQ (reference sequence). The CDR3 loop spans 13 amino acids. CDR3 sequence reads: CASSTGLAREQFF. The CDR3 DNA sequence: TGTGCTAGCAGCACAGGACTAGCTCGGGAGCAGTTCTTC.